This T cell receptor beta chain comes out of a study of blood T cell repertoires in COVID-19. Turning to the study itself: Donors in the United States, Italy and Spain gave samples during acute or convalescent COVID-19.

The CDR3 covers 14 residues. In germline, CDR1 is SNHLY, CDR2 FYNNEI. Losses at the gene ends were 3 bases for V and 2 bases for J; bases not matched to a gene: 1. This clone was counted once. Original processing methods: From reference gene primer amplification, estimates of nucleated cell counts were derived. The assay was immunoSEQ multiplex PCR, and TCRdb's table has in-frame clones only and misses some. Clonal size and the V and J genes are those of that table, whereas D and trimming came from the DNA. The sample lists 350,000 to 550,000 clones, approximately 90% occurring once. The V gene is TRBV2, the J gene TRBJ1-5; 7 bases are a match to TRBD1. The receptor's source is a young woman with acute or convalescent COVID-19. Sequenced sample: peripheral blood. This CDR3 reads CASSDGQGNQPQHF. The DNA of the CDR3 is TGTGCCAGCAGTGACGGACAGGGCAATCAGCCCCAGCATTTT.